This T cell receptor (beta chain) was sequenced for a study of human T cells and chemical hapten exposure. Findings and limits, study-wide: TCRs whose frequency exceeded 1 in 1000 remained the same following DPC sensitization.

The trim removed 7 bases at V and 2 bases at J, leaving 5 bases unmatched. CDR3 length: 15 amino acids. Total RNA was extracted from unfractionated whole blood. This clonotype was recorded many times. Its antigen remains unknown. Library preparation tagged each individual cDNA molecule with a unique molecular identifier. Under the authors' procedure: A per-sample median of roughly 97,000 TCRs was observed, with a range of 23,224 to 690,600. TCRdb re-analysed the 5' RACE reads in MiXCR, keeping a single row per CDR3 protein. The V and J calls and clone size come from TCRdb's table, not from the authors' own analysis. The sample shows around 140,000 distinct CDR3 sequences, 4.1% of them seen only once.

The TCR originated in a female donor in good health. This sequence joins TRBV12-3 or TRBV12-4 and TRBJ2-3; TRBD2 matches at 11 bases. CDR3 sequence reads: CASTGTSGPTDTQYF. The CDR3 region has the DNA TGTGCCAGCACTGGGACTAGCGGCCCCACAGATACGCAGTATTTT.